The 13 T cell receptor beta chains reported below all come from one sample, sequenced in a study of early T cells in non-severe SARS-CoV-2 infection. TCRdb re-called the 5' RACE reads through MiXCR, storing one row per CDR3 protein. This sample has about 80,000 distinct CDR3 sequences; approximately 15% occur once, and the top ten carry around 2.6%. The sample taken for sequencing was whole blood. Receptors originate from an adult who was a healthcare worker with PCR-confirmed SARS-CoV-2 infection or an uninfected control (not recorded which).

This clonotype was observed at least ten times. The V and J genes are TRBV10-2 and TRBJ2-4; D call uncertain. The CDR3 is 10 residues long. CDR1 WSHSY and CDR2 SAAADI come from the germline V gene. The V end lost 10 bases, the J end lost 10 bases, and 11 bases lay between the germline ends. This CDR3 is CAMDAPIQYF. CDR3 bases: TGCGCCATGGACGCCCCAATTCAGTACTTC.

The chain recombines TRBV11-1 with TRBJ1-1; D remains ambiguous. The CDR3 runs to 14 residues. The germline V and J ends were trimmed by 0 bases and 5 bases, with 10 bases remaining between them. The germline V gene has CDR1 SGHAT and CDR2 FQDESV (reference sequence). This CDR3 reads CASSLAPRPTEAFF. CDR3 in DNA: TGTGCCAGCAGCTTAGCGCCCAGGCCAACTGAAGCTTTCTTT.

The J gene is TRBJ1-2, the V gene TRBV15; 8 nucleotides align to TRBD1. CDR1 and CDR2 (germline): LNHNV, YYDKDF (reference sequence). This CDR3 is built from 17 residues. J was trimmed by 4 bases and V by 2 bases; bases with no gene match: 12. CDR3 sequence (DNA): TGTGCCACCAGCAGAAGGGGGTGGGACAGGCCCTTCTATGGCTACACCTTC. Protein sequence: CATSRRGWDRPFYGYTF.

This clonotype has at least ten counts. The chain couples TRBV19 to TRBJ1-2; D might be TRBD1 (5 bases). CDR3 length: 15 amino acids. Germline loops: CDR1 LNHDA, CDR2 SQIVND (reference sequence). V dropped 9 bases and J dropped 0 bases, with 17 bases sitting between them. CDR3 sequence reads: CASLDRPSPNYGYTF. The CDR3, as DNA: TGTGCCAGCCTAGACAGACCATCTCCTAACTATGGCTACACCTTC.

The gene calls are TRBV25-1 and TRBJ1-6, with 8 bases fitting TRBD1. Trimming removed 4 bases from V and 8 bases from J; junction bases left unmatched: 7. This CDR3 is 15 amino acids long. Germline V lookup: CDR1 MGHDK, CDR2 SYGVNS. The CDR3 region has the DNA TGTGCCAGCAGTGCTCGGACAGGGCTGGATTCACCCCTCCACTTT. It codes for CASSARTGLDSPLHF.

The chain has TRBV6-6 and TRBJ1-1, with D perhaps matching TRBD1 (5 bases). V was trimmed by 5 bases and J by 1 base, leaving 11 bases between them. Germline CDR1 and CDR2: MNHNY and SVGAGI (reference sequence). The CDR3 consists of 14 residues. CDR3 loop: CASSTPDRNTEAFF. Written as DNA, the CDR3 is TGTGCCAGCAGTACCCCCGACAGGAACACTGAAGCTTTCTTT.

This clonotype was seen a handful of times. The V gene is TRBV3-2, the J gene TRBJ2-1. TRBV3-2 is described as a pseudogene. The CDR3 covers 13 residues. The CDR3 DNA follows: TGTGCCAGCAGCCAAGATCTGAGAGGTGAGCAGTTCTTC. As protein: CASSQDLRGEQFF.

V usage is TRBV20-1 and J usage is TRBJ2-5, with D tentatively TRBD2 (6 bases). Trimming took off 3 bases at V and 5 bases at J, with 16 bases between the two ends. The CDR3 consists of 14 residues. Germline lookup yields CDR1 DFQATT and CDR2 SNEGSKA (reference sequence). CDR3 nucleotides: TGCAGTGCTAGCCTAGTTGTGGGACTGGAGACCCAGTACTTC. Translation gives CSASLVVGLETQYF.

This clonotype was recorded a few times. This chain links TRBV11-2 with TRBJ2-5, with D unresolved. V shed 5 bases and J shed 0 bases, with 13 bases lying between them. The CDR3 is 15 amino acids. CDR1 and CDR2 from the germline V gene are SGHAT and FQNNGV. The CDR3 region is CASSPGARYQETQYF. In DNA, the CDR3 is TGTGCCAGCAGCCCGGGTGCGAGGTACCAAGAGACCCAGTACTTC. Using reference TRBV11-2 and TRBJ2-5 for the parts outside the CDR3, the full variable domain is EAGVAQSPRYKIIEKRQSVAFWCNPISGHATLYWYQQILGQGPKLLIQFQNNGVVDDSQLPKDRFSAERLKGVDSTLKIQPAKLEDSAVYLCASSPGARYQETQYFGPGTRLLVL.

CDR3 sequence: CASSSRGKASYEQYF. The CDR3 nucleotides read TGTGCCAGCAGCTCCAGGGGAAAAGCGAGCTACGAGCAGTACTTC. The V and J genes are TRBV11-3 and TRBJ2-7; perhaps TRBD1 as D (6 bases). The CDR3 is 15 amino acids. The germline V gene has CDR1 SGHNT and CDR2 YENEEA. The V gene lost 4 bases and the J gene lost 3 bases, with 16 bases spanning the gap.

This clonotype was recorded a few times. The V call is TRBV11-2, the J call TRBJ1-4; D not certain. Germline V CDR1 and CDR2: SGHAT, FQNNGV. The ends were cut back, 1 base at V and 8 bases at J, with 23 bases in the middle. There are 18 residues in the CDR3. The DNA of the CDR3 is TGTGCCAGCAGCTTAGCCCCCTCCAAGTGGAGGGTACAGGAAAAACTGTTTTTT. This sequence encodes CASSLAPSKWRVQEKLFF.

This clonotype showed up just a few times. J is TRBJ1-1 and V is TRBV12-3 or TRBV12-4; D remains ambiguous. V was trimmed by 7 bases and J by 7 bases, leaving 16 bases between them. The CDR3 has 13 residues. The CDR3 region is CASTPRPTREAFF. Here the CDR3 DNA reads TGTGCCAGCACCCCGCGGCCGACCCGTGAAGCTTTCTTT.

The V gene is TRBV7-2, the J gene TRBJ2-3; 7 positions agree with TRBD2. The CDR3 totals 16 residues. Trimming removed 8 bases from V and 1 base from J; junction bases left unmatched: 12. The V gene's germline CDR1 is SGHTA and CDR2 FQGNSA. In DNA, the CDR3 is TGTGCCAGCTCGGTGGTGGCTAGCGGACGCACAGATACGCAGTATTTT. Translation gives CASSVVASGRTDTQYF.